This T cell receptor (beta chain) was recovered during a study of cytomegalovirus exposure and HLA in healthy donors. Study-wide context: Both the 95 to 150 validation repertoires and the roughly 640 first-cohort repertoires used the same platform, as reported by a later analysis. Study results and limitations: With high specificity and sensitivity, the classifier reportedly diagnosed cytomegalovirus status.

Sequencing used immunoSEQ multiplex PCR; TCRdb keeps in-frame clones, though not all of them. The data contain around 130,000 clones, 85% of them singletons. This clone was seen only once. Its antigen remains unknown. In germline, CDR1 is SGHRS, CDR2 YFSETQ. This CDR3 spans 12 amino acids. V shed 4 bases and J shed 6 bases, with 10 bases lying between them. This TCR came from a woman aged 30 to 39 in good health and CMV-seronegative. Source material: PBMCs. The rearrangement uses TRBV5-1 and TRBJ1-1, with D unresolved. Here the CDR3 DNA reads TGCGCCAGCAGCAACTCAGGCGCTGAAGCTTTCTTT. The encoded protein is CASSNSGAEAFF.